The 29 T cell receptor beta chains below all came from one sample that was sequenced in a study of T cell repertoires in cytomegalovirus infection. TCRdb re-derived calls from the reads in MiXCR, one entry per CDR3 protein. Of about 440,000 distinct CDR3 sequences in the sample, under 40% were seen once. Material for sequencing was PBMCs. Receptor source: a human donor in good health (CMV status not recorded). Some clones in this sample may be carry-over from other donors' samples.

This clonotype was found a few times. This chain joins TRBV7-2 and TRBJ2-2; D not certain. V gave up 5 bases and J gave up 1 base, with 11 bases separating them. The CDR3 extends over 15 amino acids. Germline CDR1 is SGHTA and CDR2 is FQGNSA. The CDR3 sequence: CASSPRHGNTGELFF. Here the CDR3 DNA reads TGTGCCAGCAGCCCCAGACACGGGAACACCGGGGAGCTGTTTTTT.

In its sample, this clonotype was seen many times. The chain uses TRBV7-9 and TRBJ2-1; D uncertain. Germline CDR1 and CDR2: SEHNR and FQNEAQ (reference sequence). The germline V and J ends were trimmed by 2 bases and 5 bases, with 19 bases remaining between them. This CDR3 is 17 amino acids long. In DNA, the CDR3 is TGTGCCAGCAGCTTATACCCGGACGGCCCGTCCAACAATGAGCAGTTCTTC. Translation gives CASSLYPDGPSNNEQFF.

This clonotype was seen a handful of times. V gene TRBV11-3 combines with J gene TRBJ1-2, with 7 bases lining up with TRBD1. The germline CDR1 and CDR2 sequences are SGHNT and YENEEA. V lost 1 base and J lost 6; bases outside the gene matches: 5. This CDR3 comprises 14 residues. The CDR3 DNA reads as TGTGCCAGCAGCTTAGGACCACAGGGGAATGGCTACACCTTC. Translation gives CASSLGPQGNGYTF.

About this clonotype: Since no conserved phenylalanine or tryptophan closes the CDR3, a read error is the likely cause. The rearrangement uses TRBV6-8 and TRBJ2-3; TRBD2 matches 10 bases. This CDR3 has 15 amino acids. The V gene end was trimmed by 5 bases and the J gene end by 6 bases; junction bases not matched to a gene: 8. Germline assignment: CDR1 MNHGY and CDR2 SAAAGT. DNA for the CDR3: TGTGCCAGCAGTCCCATAGCGGGGGGCAGCGATACGCAGTATTGT. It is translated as CASSPIAGGSDTQYC.

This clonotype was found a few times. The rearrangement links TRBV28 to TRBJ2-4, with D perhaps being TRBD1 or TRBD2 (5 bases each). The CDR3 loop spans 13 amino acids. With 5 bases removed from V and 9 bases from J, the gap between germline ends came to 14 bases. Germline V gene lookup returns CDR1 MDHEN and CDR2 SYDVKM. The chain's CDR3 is CASSVPHGGIQYF. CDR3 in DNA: TGTGCCAGCAGTGTACCCCATGGGGGCATTCAGTACTTC.

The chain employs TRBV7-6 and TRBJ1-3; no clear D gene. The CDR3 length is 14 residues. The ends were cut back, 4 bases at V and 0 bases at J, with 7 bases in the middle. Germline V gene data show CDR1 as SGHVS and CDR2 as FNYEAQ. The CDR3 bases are TGTGCCAGCAGCTCGTGGGGCTCTGGAAACACCATATATTTT. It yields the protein CASSSWGSGNTIYF.

CDR3 coding DNA: TGTGCCAGAAGCCTCGGATCTTCCTCCGGAAACACCATATATTTT. This gives the protein CARSLGSSSGNTIYF. The J gene is TRBJ1-3, the V gene TRBV7-9; D is undetermined. The CDR3 is 15 amino acids. Trimming shortened V by 9 bases and J by 4 bases, and 19 bases separated the two germline ends. The V gene's germline CDR1 is SEHNR and CDR2 FQNEAQ (reference sequence).

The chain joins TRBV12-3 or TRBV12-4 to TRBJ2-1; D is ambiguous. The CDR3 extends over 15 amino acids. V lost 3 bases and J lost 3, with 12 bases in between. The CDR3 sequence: CASSFRTTLYNEQFF. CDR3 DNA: TGTGCCAGCAGTTTCAGGACCACCCTCTACAATGAGCAGTTCTTC.

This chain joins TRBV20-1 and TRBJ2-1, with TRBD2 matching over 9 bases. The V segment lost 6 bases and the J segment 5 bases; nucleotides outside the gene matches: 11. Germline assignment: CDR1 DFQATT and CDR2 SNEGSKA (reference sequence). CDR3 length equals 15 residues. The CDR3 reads CSAPGAGGRHNEQFF. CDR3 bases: TGCAGTGCCCCCGGGGCGGGGGGGCGCCACAATGAGCAGTTCTTC.

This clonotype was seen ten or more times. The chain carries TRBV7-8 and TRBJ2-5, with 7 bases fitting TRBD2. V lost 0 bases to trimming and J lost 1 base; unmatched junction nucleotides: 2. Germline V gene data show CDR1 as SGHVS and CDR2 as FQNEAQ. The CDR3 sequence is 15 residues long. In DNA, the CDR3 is TGTGCCAGCAGCTTAGCGGGAGGGGTCCAAGAGACCCAGTACTTC. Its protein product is CASSLAGGVQETQYF.

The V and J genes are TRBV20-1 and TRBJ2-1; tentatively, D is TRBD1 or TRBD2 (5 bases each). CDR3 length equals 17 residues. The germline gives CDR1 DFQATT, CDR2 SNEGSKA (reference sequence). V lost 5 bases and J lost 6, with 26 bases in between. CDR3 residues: CSAELVGTTGSINEQFF. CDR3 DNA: TGCAGTGCTGAACTGGTCGGGACGACGGGTTCGATCAATGAGCAGTTCTTC.

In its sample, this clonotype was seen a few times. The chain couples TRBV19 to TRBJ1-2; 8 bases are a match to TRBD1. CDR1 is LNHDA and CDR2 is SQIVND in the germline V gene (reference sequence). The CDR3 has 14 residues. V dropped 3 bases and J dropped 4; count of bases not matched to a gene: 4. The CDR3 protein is CASSMDRATYGYTF. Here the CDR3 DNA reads TGTGCCAGTAGTATGGACAGGGCGACCTATGGCTACACCTTC.

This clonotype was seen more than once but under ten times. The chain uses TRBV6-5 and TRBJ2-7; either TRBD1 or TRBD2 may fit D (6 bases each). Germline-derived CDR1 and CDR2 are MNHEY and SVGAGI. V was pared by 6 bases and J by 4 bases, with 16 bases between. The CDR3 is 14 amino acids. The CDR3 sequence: CASRRDTDLYEQYF. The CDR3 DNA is TGTGCCAGCAGGCGGGACACAGATTTATACGAGCAGTACTTC.

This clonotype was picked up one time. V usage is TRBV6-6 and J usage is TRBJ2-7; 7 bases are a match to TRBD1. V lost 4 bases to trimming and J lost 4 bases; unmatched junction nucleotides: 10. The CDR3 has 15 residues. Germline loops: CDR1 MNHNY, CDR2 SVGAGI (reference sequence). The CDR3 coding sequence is TGTGCCAGCAGTTCCCTAACAGGGGCGACGTACGAGCAGTACTTC. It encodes CASSSLTGATYEQYF.

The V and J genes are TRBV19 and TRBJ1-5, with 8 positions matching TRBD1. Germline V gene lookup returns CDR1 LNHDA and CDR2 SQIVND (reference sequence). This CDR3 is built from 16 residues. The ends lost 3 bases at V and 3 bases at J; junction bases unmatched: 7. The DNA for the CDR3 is TGTGCCAGTAGTATTGAAGACAGGGGTGACAATCAGCCCCAGCATTTT. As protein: CASSIEDRGDNQPQHF.

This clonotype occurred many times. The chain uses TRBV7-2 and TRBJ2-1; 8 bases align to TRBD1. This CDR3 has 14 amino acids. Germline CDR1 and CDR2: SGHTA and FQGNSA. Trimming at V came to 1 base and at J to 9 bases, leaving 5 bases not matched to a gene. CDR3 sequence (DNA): TGTGCCAGCAGCTTAGGACAGGGGATGGCTGAGCAGTTCTTC. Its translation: CASSLGQGMAEQFF.

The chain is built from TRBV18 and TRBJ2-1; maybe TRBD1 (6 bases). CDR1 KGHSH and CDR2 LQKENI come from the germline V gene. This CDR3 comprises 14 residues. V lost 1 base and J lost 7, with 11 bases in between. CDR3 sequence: CASSPLQGLNEQFF. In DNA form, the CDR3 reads TGTGCCAGCTCACCACTGCAGGGGCTGAATGAGCAGTTCTTC.

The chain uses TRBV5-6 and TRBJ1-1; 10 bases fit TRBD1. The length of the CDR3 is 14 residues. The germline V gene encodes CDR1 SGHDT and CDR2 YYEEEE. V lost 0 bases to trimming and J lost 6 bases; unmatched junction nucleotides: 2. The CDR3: CASSLGQGAPEAFF. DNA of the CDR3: TGTGCCAGCAGCTTGGGACAGGGGGCGCCTGAAGCTTTCTTT.

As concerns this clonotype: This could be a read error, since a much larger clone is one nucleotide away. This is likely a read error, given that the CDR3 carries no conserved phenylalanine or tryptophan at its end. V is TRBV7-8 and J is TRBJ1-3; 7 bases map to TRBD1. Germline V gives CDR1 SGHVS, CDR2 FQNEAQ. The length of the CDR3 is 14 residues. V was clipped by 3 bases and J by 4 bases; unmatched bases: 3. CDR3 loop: CASSLGTVGNTIYI. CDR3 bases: TGTGCCAGCAGCTTGGGGACAGTAGGAAACACCATATATATT.

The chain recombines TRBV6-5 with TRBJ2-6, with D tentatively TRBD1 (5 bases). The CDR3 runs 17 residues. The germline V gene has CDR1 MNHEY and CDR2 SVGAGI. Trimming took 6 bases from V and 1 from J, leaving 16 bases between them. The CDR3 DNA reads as TGTGCCAGCAGACAAACAGGCACCTGGTCTGGGGCCAACGTCCTGACTTTC. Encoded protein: CASRQTGTWSGANVLTF.

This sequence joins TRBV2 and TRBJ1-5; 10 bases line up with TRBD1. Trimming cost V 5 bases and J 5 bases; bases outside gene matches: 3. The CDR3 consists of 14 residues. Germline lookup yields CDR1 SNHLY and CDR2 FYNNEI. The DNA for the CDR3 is TGTGCCAGCAGTAACGGACAGGGGGATCAGCCCCAGCATTTT. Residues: CASSNGQGDQPQHF. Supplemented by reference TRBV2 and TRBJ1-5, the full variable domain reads EPEVTQTPSHQVTQMGQEVILRCVPISNHLYFYWYRQILGQKVEFLVSFYNNEISEKSEIFDDQFSVERPDGSNFTLKIRSTKLEDSAMYFCASSNGQGDQPQHFGDGTRLSIL.

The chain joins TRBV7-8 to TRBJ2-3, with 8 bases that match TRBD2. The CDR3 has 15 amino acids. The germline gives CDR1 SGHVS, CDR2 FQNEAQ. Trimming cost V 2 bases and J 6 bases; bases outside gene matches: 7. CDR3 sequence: CASSLLGGAADTQYF. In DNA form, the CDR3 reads TGTGCCAGCAGCTTACTCGGGGGGGCTGCGGATACGCAGTATTTT.

CDR3 in DNA: TGCAGCGTTGAAAAACGAAGACGGACCCAAGAGACCCAGTACTTC. Its translation: CSVEKRRRTQETQYF. This sequence joins TRBV29-1 and TRBJ2-5; D is unclear. CDR3 size: 15 residues. The V gene's germline CDR1 is SQVTM and CDR2 ANQGSEA. Trimming removed 2 bases at V and 1 base at J, with 14 bases between. Drawing the rest from reference TRBV29-1 and TRBJ2-5, the complete variable domain is SAVISQKPSRDICQRGTSLTIQCQVDSQVTMMFWYRQQPGQSLTLIATANQGSEATYESGFVIDKFPISRPNLTFSTLTVSNMSPEDSSIYLCSVEKRRRTQETQYFGPGTRLLVL.

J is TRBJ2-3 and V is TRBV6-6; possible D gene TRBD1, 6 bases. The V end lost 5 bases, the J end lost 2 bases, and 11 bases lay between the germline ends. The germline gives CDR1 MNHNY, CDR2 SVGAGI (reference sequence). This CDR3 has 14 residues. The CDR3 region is CASSRDNLTDTQYF. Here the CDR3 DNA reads TGTGCCAGCAGTCGGGACAATCTCACAGATACGCAGTATTTT.

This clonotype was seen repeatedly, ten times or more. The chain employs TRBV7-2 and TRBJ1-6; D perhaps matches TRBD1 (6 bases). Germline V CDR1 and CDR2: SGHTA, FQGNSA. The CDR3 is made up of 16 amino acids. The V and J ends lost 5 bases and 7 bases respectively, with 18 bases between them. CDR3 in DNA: TGTGCCAGCAGCCTACAAAGTGGACAGACCAATTCACCCCTCCACTTT. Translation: CASSLQSGQTNSPLHF.

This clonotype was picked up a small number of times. The CDR3 region has the DNA TGTGCCAGCAGTGACCCTGTGACGCCCCAGCATTTT. The encoded protein is CASSDPVTPQHF. This sequence joins TRBV6-1 and TRBJ1-5; D call uncertain. The V end lost 3 bases, the J end lost 9 bases, and 9 bases lay between the germline ends. The CDR3 totals 12 residues. CDR1 is MNHNS, CDR2 SASEGT, per germline.

The CDR3 sequence: CASSLRGGGGDYEQYF. For the CDR3, the DNA is TGTGCCAGTAGTCTCCGCGGCGGCGGGGGCGACTACGAGCAGTACTTC. V and J are TRBV19 and TRBJ2-7, with a tentative D call TRBD2 (7 bases). Per germline, CDR1 LNHDA and CDR2 SQIVND (reference sequence). Between the trimmed V and J ends, which lost 5 bases and 3 bases, there was a span of 20 bases. The CDR3 is 16 amino acids. The full variable domain, in which reference TRBV19 and TRBJ2-7 provide the parts outside the CDR3, is DGGITQSPKYLFRKEGQNVTLSCEQNLNHDAMYWYRQDPGQGLRLIYYSQIVNDFQKGDIAEGYSVSREKKESFPLTVTSAQKNPTAFYLCASSLRGGGGDYEQYFGPGTRLTVT.

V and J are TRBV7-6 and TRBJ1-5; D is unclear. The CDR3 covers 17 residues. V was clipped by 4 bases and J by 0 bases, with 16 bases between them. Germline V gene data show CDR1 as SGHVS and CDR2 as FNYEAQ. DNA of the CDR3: TGTGCCAGCAGCTACTCGGCCGGAGTGAATAGCAATCAGCCCCAGCATTTT. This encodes CASSYSAGVNSNQPQHF.

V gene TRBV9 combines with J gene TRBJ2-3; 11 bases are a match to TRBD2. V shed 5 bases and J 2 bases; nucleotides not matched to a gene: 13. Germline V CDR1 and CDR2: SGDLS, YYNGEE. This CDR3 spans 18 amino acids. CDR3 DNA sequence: TGTGCCAGCAGTTTTCCAGCCCTTAGCGGGGGGGACACAGATACGCAGTATTTT. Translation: CASSFPALSGGDTDTQYF.